The next 28 T cell receptor beta chains were all read from a single sample in a study of cytomegalovirus exposure and HLA in healthy donors (dated by TCRdb to about 2017). Receptor libraries were prepared by the immunoSEQ multiplex PCR assay. TCRdb obtained this table from immuneACCESS and retained in-frame rearrangements with V and J assigned. These tables miss some clones; where compared with another copy, unresolved V genes account for less than half of the shortfall, and the remainder is unexplained. For this sample there are about 70,000 clones; less than 95% appear just once. Around 1.9% of the sample comes from the top ten. The sequencing input was PBMCs. The source of these receptors is a woman between 18 and 29 years old in good health and CMV-seropositive.

J is TRBJ2-7 and V is TRBV6-5; TRBD1 might be the D (6 bases). Germline CDR1 MNHEY, CDR2 SVGAGI. V lost 6 bases to trimming and J lost 4 bases, with 10 bases between them. This CDR3 region has 12 residues. For the CDR3, the DNA is TGTGCCAGCAGCAGAGGGGGATACGAGCAGTACTTC. This sequence encodes CASSRGGYEQYF.

This sequence joins TRBV5-4 and TRBJ2-7; 10 positions match TRBD1. Germline CDR1 is SGHNT and CDR2 is YYREEE (reference sequence). J was trimmed by 2 bases and V by 5 bases; bases with no gene match: 4. This CDR3 region has 14 residues. The DNA for the CDR3 is TGTGCCAGCAGTTCCGGACAGGGGGCCTACGAGCAGTACTTC. This translates into CASSSGQGAYEQYF.

The chain couples TRBV12-5 to TRBJ2-5; 11 bases are a match to TRBD2. There are 15 residues in the CDR3. J lost 3 bases, V lost 4 bases, and 4 bases had no gene match. Germline V CDR1 and CDR2: LGHNT, FRNRAP. This CDR3 is CASGSSGLAEETQYF. CDR3 coding DNA: TGTGCTAGTGGTTCGTCGGGACTAGCGGAAGAGACCCAGTACTTC.

The rearrangement joins TRBV27 to TRBJ2-5; 10 bases are a match to TRBD1. J was trimmed by 5 bases and V by 5 bases; bases with no gene match: 8. The CDR3 has 15 amino acids. CDR1 and CDR2 from the germline V gene are MNHEY and SMNVEV (reference sequence). Here the CDR3 reads CASSRGDRGWETQYF. The DNA for the CDR3 is TGTGCCAGCAGTCGAGGGGACAGGGGATGGGAGACCCAGTACTTC.

The rearrangement joins TRBV6-1 to TRBJ1-1; possible D gene TRBD1, 6 bases. The CDR3 runs 14 residues. CDR1 and CDR2 from the germline V gene are MNHNS and SASEGT. Deletions cut 5 bases from V and 5 bases from J, with 15 bases between. The CDR3 is CASSTQGSGTEAFF. The CDR3 nucleotides are TGTGCCAGCAGTACACAGGGCAGCGGTACTGAAGCTTTCTTT.

This clone was counted a single time. This chain uses TRBV19 with TRBJ2-1, with a weak D call TRBD1 (5 bases). This CDR3 comprises 12 residues. Deletions cut 6 bases from V and 9 bases from J, with 12 bases between. CDR1 is LNHDA and CDR2 is SQIVND in the germline V gene (reference sequence). CDR3 nucleotides: TGTGCCAGTAGGAACCAGGGTGGTGAGCAGTTCTTC. Amino acids: CASRNQGGEQFF.

This chain links TRBV13 with TRBJ2-7; 9 bases agree with TRBD2. This CDR3 spans 14 amino acids. CDR1 and CDR2 from the germline V gene are PRHDT and FYEKMQ (reference sequence). Germline trimming cut 4 bases from V and 1 base from J; bases unmatched to any gene: 2. The CDR3 reads CASSSSGKSYEQYF. CDR3 bases: TGTGCCAGCAGCTCTAGCGGGAAATCCTACGAGCAGTACTTC.

The CDR3 is CASSIDHASGTYNEQFF. The CDR3 DNA is TGTGCCAGTAGTATAGATCACGCTAGCGGGACCTACAATGAGCAGTTCTTC. The chain has TRBV19 and TRBJ2-1, with 9 bases aligning to TRBD2. Germline V lookup: CDR1 LNHDA, CDR2 SQIVND (reference sequence). V gave up 0 bases and J gave up 2 bases; unmatched junction bases: 5. The CDR3 runs 17 residues.

V is TRBV19 and J is TRBJ1-1, with 7 positions matching TRBD1. The V and J ends lost 6 bases and 4 bases, in that order; junction bases with no gene match: 8. CDR1 and CDR2 (germline): LNHDA, SQIVND (reference sequence). The CDR3 is 14 residues long. The CDR3 reads CASSLQGRGTEAFF. CDR3 nucleotide sequence: TGTGCCAGTAGCCTACAGGGGCGAGGCACTGAAGCTTTCTTT. Full variable domain (missing parts from reference TRBV19 and TRBJ1-1): DGGITQSPKYLFRKEGQNVTLSCEQNLNHDAMYWYRQDPGQGLRLIYYSQIVNDFQKGDIAEGYSVSREKKESFPLTVTSAQKNPTAFYLCASSLQGRGTEAFFGQGTRLTVV.

This chain connects TRBV6-5 to TRBJ2-7; 9 positions match TRBD2. Germline CDR1 is MNHEY and CDR2 is SVGAGI. The CDR3 length is 15 residues. With 6 bases clipped from V and 2 bases from J, the junction kept 8 bases outside the gene matches. Here the CDR3 DNA reads TGTGCCAGCAGCCGACGTAGCGGGAGTCCCTACGAGCAGTACTTC. Encoded protein: CASSRRSGSPYEQYF.

The chain couples TRBV14 to TRBJ2-1; D is ambiguous. V lost 1 base, J lost 5 bases, and 9 bases lay in between. Germline V CDR1 and CDR2: SGHDN, FVKESK. CDR3 length equals 14 residues. The DNA of the CDR3 is TGTGCCAGCAGCCAAGTTTCCTACCACAATGAGCAGTTCTTC. Its protein product is CASSQVSYHNEQFF.

The rearrangement uses TRBV11-3 and TRBJ1-5, with a tentative D call TRBD1 (6 bases). V was shortened by 4 bases and J by 5 bases, with 9 bases between the two germline ends. Germline CDR1 and CDR2: SGHNT and YENEEA. The CDR3 sequence is 13 residues long. The CDR3 bases are TGTGCCAGCAGCTCGACAGGAGATCAGCCCCAGCATTTT. Its protein product is CASSSTGDQPQHF.

The V call is TRBV30, the J call TRBJ2-7; no firm D call. With 3 bases removed from V and 3 bases from J, the gap between germline ends came to 15 bases. Germline V CDR1 and CDR2: GTSNPN, SVGIG (reference sequence). The CDR3 sequence is 14 residues long. CDR3 residues: CAWRQPLFLYEQYF. In DNA form, the CDR3 reads TGTGCCTGGAGACAGCCTTTATTTCTCTACGAGCAGTACTTC. The variable domain in full, with the rest retrieved from reference TRBV30 and TRBJ2-7, is SQTIHQWPATLVQPVGSPLSLECTVEGTSNPNLYWYRQAAGRGLQLLFYSVGIGQISSEVPQNLSASRPQDRQFILSSKKLLLSDSGFYLCAWRQPLFLYEQYFGPGTRLTVT.

This clone was recorded only once. V gene TRBV11-3 combines with J gene TRBJ2-1; 9 bases fit TRBD2. The CDR3 is made up of 16 amino acids. Germline lookup yields CDR1 SGHNT and CDR2 YENEEA. Trimming removed 1 base from V and 6 bases from J; junction bases left unmatched: 7. The CDR3 reads CASSLGETSGFNEQFF. The CDR3 coding sequence is TGTGCCAGCAGCTTAGGGGAGACTAGCGGATTCAATGAGCAGTTCTTC.

This clone appeared once. This rearrangement joins TRBV10-1 to TRBJ2-3; possibly TRBD2 for D (6 bases). Germline V gene sequence: CDR1 WNHNN, CDR2 SYGVQD (reference sequence). The CDR3 loop spans 14 amino acids. The ends were cut back, 2 bases at V and 4 bases at J, with 10 bases in the middle. The DNA for the CDR3 is TGCGCCAGCAGTGAGCCGGGGGAGTCAGATACGCAGTATTTT. It codes for CASSEPGESDTQYF.

V and J are TRBV13 and TRBJ1-1; TRBD1 is a possible D gene (5 bases). CDR3 size: 16 residues. V lost 5 bases and J 0 bases, leaving 16 bases between the germline ends. Germline V gives CDR1 PRHDT, CDR2 FYEKMQ (reference sequence). DNA for the CDR3: TGTGCCAGCAGCCCCGGGGGGGAAGGCCTGAACACTGAAGCTTTCTTT. Residues: CASSPGGEGLNTEAFF.

The V call is TRBV7-2, the J call TRBJ1-2; 7 bases fit TRBD1. CDR1 is SGHTA and CDR2 is FQGNSA in the germline V gene. This CDR3 has 15 amino acids. Losses at the gene ends were 1 base for V and 2 bases for J; bases not matched to a gene: 4. DNA for the CDR3: TGTGCCAGCAGCTTAGTGAGGACAGGCAACTATGGCTACACCTTC. It codes for CASSLVRTGNYGYTF.

CDR3 sequence (DNA): TGTGCCAGCAGTGAAGAGGTCGACAGGGTCAAAGGGCAGCCCCAGCATTTT. Protein sequence: CASSEEVDRVKGQPQHF. The chain joins TRBV2 to TRBJ1-5, with TRBD1 matching over 7 bases. CDR1 SNHLY and CDR2 FYNNEI come from the germline V gene. J gave up 7 bases and V 1 base, and 13 bases lay outside the gene matches. The CDR3 is 17 amino acids.

The chain links TRBV4-3 to TRBJ2-3; TRBD2 is a possible D gene (6 bases). There are 15 residues in the CDR3. Germline CDR1 LGHNA, CDR2 YSLEER. V lost 0 bases and J lost 3, with 10 bases in between. CDR3 region: CASSQERAGTDTQYF. DNA for the CDR3: TGCGCCAGCAGCCAAGAGAGGGCGGGGACAGATACGCAGTATTTT.

This clone has a single count. The V gene is TRBV6-6, the J gene TRBJ2-1; 7 bases align to TRBD2. The germline gives CDR1 MNHNY, CDR2 SVGAGI (reference sequence). Trimming took 0 bases from V and 10 from J; bases not matched to a gene: 6. The CDR3 runs to 14 residues. CDR3 in amino acids: CASSYSGEGREQFF. The CDR3, as DNA: TGTGCCAGCAGTTACTCGGGGGAGGGCCGGGAGCAGTTCTTC.

CDR3 protein: CASSEIGTGGSNEQFF. The CDR3 DNA is TGCGCCAGCAGTGAAATCGGGACAGGGGGCTCCAATGAGCAGTTCTTC. V usage is TRBV10-1 and J usage is TRBJ2-1; 12 nucleotides line up with TRBD1. The CDR3 length is 16 residues. J gave up 6 bases and V 3 bases, and 6 bases lay outside the gene matches. The germline V gene encodes CDR1 WNHNN and CDR2 SYGVQD (reference sequence).

The chain employs TRBV6-1 and TRBJ2-1; 8 bases align to TRBD1. After removal of 7 bases from V and 2 bases from J, the junction contained 7 bases not matched to a gene. Germline CDR1 reads MNHNS; CDR2 reads SASEGT. The CDR3 spans 15 residues. The CDR3 DNA reads TGTGCCAGCACCAAGGACAGGGATGCCTACAATGAGCAGTTCTTC. Protein sequence: CASTKDRDAYNEQFF.

This chain joins TRBV5-1 and TRBJ1-2, with 9 bases lining up with TRBD1. CDR1 and CDR2 (germline): SGHRS, YFSETQ. CDR3 length: 15 residues. V dropped 5 bases and J dropped 6; count of bases not matched to a gene: 11. CDR3 nucleotide sequence: TGCGCCAGCAGTTTAGAGACAGGGGGGTTCAATGGCTACACCTTC. Translation: CASSLETGGFNGYTF.

The chain is built from TRBV7-2 and TRBJ1-1; TRBD1 agrees at 8 bases. Trimming cost V 4 bases and J 4 bases; bases outside gene matches: 5. Per the germline V gene, CDR1 is SGHTA and CDR2 is FQGNSA. The CDR3 consists of 14 residues. CDR3 DNA sequence: TGTGCCAGCAGCTCTTGGACAGGGAGCACTGAAGCTTTCTTT. This gives the protein CASSSWTGSTEAFF.

The chain's CDR3 is CASSLSGIRETQYF. The CDR3 bases are TGTGCCAGCAGCTTAAGCGGGATCCGGGAGACCCAGTACTTC. The genes are TRBV11-2 and TRBJ2-5; TRBD2 matches 7 bases. J was trimmed by 5 bases and V by 2 bases; bases with no gene match: 5. CDR3 length: 14 amino acids. CDR1 SGHAT and CDR2 FQNNGV come from the germline V gene.

The rearrangement joins TRBV29-1 to TRBJ2-1; TRBD1 matches 7 bases. The CDR3 covers 19 residues. V dropped 4 bases and J dropped 6; count of bases not matched to a gene: 24. Germline loops: CDR1 SQVTM, CDR2 ANQGSEA. The CDR3 nucleotides are TGCAGCGTTGTCCCTCTCCTCTTGAACCACGGGCGACAGGGCAATGAGCAGTTCTTC. Translated, it gives CSVVPLLLNHGRQGNEQFF.

This chain connects TRBV6-5 to TRBJ2-7; 8 bases are a match to TRBD1. The CDR3 spans 15 residues. The germline V gene has CDR1 MNHEY and CDR2 SVGAGI. After removal of 3 bases from V and 3 bases from J, the junction contained 7 bases not matched to a gene. The CDR3 region has the DNA TGTGCCAGCAGTTATGGAGGGACAGGCTACTACGAGCAGTACTTC. This translates into CASSYGGTGYYEQYF.

The chain has TRBV5-4 and TRBJ2-7; D remains ambiguous. CDR1 and CDR2 from the germline V gene are SGHNT and YYREEE (reference sequence). This CDR3 comprises 12 residues. Trimming left V 3 bases short and J 0 bases short, with 4 bases between. CDR3 protein: CASSSSSYEQYF. CDR3 DNA sequence: TGTGCCAGCAGCTCCAGCTCCTACGAGCAGTACTTC.